At least ten counts were recorded for the clone carrying this T cell receptor beta chain. Trimming took 6 bases from V and 7 from J, leaving 12 bases between them. The CDR3 contains 12 residues. The germline V gene encodes CDR1 KGHSH and CDR2 LQKENI. Amplification from RNA transcripts yielded the TCR beta CDR3 regions. The library came from an HTBI-primed first-round RT-PCR and a second-round multiplex PCR. TCRdb independently ran MiXCR on the multiplex PCR reads; one entry per CDR3 protein. The table records hundreds of thousands of distinct CDR3 sequences, 21% of them present only once. Only newly diagnosed hyperthyroidism patients aged 18 to 65, with under 2 months' duration, were enrolled. The data belong to a study of Graves' ophthalmopathy and Graves' hyperthyroidism. Study-level information: Investigators collected peripheral blood at initial diagnosis, before any treatment was given.

This sequence was found in a woman under 30 with stable Graves' hyperthyroidism. V usage is TRBV18 and J usage is TRBJ1-1, with a possible D match to TRBD1 (5 bases). The sample taken for sequencing was peripheral blood. The CDR3 sequence is CASSQGRSEAFF. Written as DNA, the CDR3 is TGTGCCAGCTCCCAGGGTCGTAGTGAAGCTTTCTTT.